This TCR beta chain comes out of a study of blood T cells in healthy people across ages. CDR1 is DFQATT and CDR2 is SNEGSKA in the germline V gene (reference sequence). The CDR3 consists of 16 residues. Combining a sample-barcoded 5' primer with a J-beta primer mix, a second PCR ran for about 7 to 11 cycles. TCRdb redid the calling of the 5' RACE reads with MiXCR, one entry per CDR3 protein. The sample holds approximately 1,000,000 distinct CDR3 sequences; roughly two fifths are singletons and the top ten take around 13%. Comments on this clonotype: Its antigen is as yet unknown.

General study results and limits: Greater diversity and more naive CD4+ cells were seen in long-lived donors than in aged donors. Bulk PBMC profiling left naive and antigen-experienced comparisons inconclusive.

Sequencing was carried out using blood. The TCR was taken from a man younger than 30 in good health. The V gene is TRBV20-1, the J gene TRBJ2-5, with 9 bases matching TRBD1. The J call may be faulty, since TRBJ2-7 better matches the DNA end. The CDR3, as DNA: TGCAGTGCTAGAGCCGTCACAGGGGGCGCAAGCGACGAGCAGTACTTC. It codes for CSARAVTGGASDEQYF.